Shown below are 3 T cell receptor beta chains from a single sample sequenced in a study of untreated major depressive disorder. Sequenced by immunoSEQ multiplex PCR; TCRdb stores in-frame clones only, minus some. Here the sample spans fewer than 25,000 clones, over 65% being singletons. The sample consisted of CD4+ T cells from PBMCs. The source of these receptors is a woman in her twenties or thirties in good health.

This chain connects TRBV29-1 to TRBJ2-1; 9 bases are a match to TRBD2. Unmatched junction bases numbered 5, after V lost 7 bases and J lost 4 bases. Looked up from germline, CDR1 is SQVTM and CDR2 is ANQGSEA. The CDR3 is made up of 13 amino acids. The CDR3 loop is CSGQREEYNEQFF. The CDR3 DNA is TGCAGCGGCCAGCGGGAGGAGTACAATGAGCAGTTCTTC.

The chain recombines TRBV14 with TRBJ2-5; possible D gene TRBD1, 6 bases. Germline values: CDR1 SGHDN, CDR2 FVKESK. CDR3 length equals 16 residues. Trimming cost V 4 bases and J 5 bases, with 20 bases left between them. The CDR3 nucleotides are TGTGCCAGCAGCCGACTAACCGGGACACGTCATGAGACCCAGTACTTC. Translated, it gives CASSRLTGTRHETQYF.

This clone showed up just once. This chain uses TRBV5-1 with TRBJ2-3; 9 bases are a match to TRBD2. V dropped 1 base and J dropped 0; count of bases not matched to a gene: 12. CDR1 and CDR2 (germline): SGHRS, YFSETQ. The CDR3 runs to 19 residues. CDR3 nucleotides: TGCGCCAGCAGCTTGTTCCCCATCCTAGCGGGGCATAGCACAGATACGCAGTATTTT. The encoded protein is CASSLFPILAGHSTDTQYF.